This T cell receptor beta chain originates from a study of human T cells and chemical hapten exposure. Germline loops: CDR1 SEHNR, CDR2 FQNEAQ (reference sequence). This CDR3 comprises 16 residues. The V segment lost 3 bases and the J segment 4 bases; nucleotides outside the gene matches: 7. This clonotype appeared a few times. TCRdb recomputed calls from the RACE reads with MiXCR, one row per CDR3 protein. This table holds about 54,000 distinct CDR3 sequences, over 9.5% found once. Time point given: patch test 2, 6 weeks after DPC sensitization. Treatment denoted: therapeutic diphenylcyclopropenone sensitization with weekly scalp DPC.

Source: whole blood, taken in connection with sensitization to the hapten diphenylcyclopropenone (DPC). This TCR was sampled from a woman aged 45-65 years with alopecia areata. Some clones in this sample may be carry-over from other donors' samples. The rearrangement joins TRBV7-9 to TRBJ2-3, with TRBD1 identical over 10 bases. CDR3 sequence: CASSFGTGVLADTQYF. Written as DNA, the CDR3 is TGTGCCAGCAGCTTCGGGACAGGGGTTCTGGCAGATACGCAGTATTTT.